These T cell receptor beta chains were read from a single sample in a study of early T cells in non-severe SARS-CoV-2 infection. From the 5' RACE reads, TCRdb called clonotypes with MiXCR, one entry per CDR3 protein. Among roughly 35,000 distinct CDR3 sequences listed, approximately 6.9% were seen once. The sample taken for sequencing was whole blood. The receptors originated from an adult who was a healthcare worker with PCR-confirmed SARS-CoV-2 infection or an uninfected control (not recorded which). The CDR3 runs from the conserved cysteine through the conserved F or W. The D gene is left open where the match is weak. Size tells how often a clone was seen (once, few, many) or the class of an expanded clone, and some rows leave it out.

cdr3_nt cdr3_aa j_call d_call v_call clone_size
TGTGCCAGCAGTTCGACCGGGACAGGCGATGGCGAAGCTTTCTTT CASSSTGTGDGEAFF TRBJ1-1 TRBD1 TRBV5-4 many
TGCAGTGCTCACCCTCCGGACAGGGGGAGTGAAAAACTGTTTTTT CSAHPPDRGSEKLFF TRBJ1-4 TRBD1 TRBV20-1 .
TGTGCCAGCAGTAGATCGGAAGAGTCTGGAAACACCATATATTTT CASSRSEESGNTIYF TRBJ1-3 . TRBV6-2/TRBV6-3 few
TGCGCCAGCAGCCAGAGGACAGGGGCGATTTCCCAAGAGACCCAGTACTTC CASSQRTGAISQETQYF TRBJ2-5 TRBD1 TRBV5-1 many
TGTGCTAATCGTCGAGACCCTAGCACAGATACGCAGTATTTT CANRRDPSTDTQYF TRBJ2-3 . TRBV2 many
TGTGCCAGCAGTTTCCGAGGCGGGCCCCAGCATTTT CASSFRGGPQHF TRBJ1-5 . TRBV28 many
TGTGCCAGCAGTTTAACCGGGACAGGGAAGTACGAGCAGTACTTC CASSLTGTGKYEQYF TRBJ2-7 TRBD1 TRBV28 few
TGTGCCTGGAGGGGACTAGCGGTTTACAATGAGCAGTTCTTC CAWRGLAVYNEQFF TRBJ2-1 TRBD2 TRBV30 many
TGTGCCAGCATCGATCTCCGGGAACACCAGTACGAGCAGTACTTC CASIDLREHQYEQYF TRBJ2-7 . TRBV28 many
TGTGCCAGCAGCTTTGATGTTTGGCCTCAGGGTGAGCAGTTCTTC CASSFDVWPQGEQFF TRBJ2-1 . TRBV7-8 many
TGCAGCGTTTGCCGGACTAGCGGGAGTGTCGAGCAGTACTTC CSVCRTSGSVEQYF TRBJ2-7 TRBD2 TRBV29-1 many
TGTGCCAGCAGCTTACTGGCCGGGCTAGGGACTGAAGCTTTCTTT CASSLLAGLGTEAFF TRBJ1-1 . TRBV5-5 many
TGCGCCAGCCTCAGGGGGGTGGACACAGATACGCAGTATTTT CASLRGVDTDTQYF TRBJ2-3 . TRBV5-1 .
TGCGCCAGCAGCTACCCTGGACAGGGAAATGAAAAACTGTTTTTT CASSYPGQGNEKLFF TRBJ1-4 TRBD1 TRBV4-1 many
TGTGCCATCAGTGAGGAGGGCCTAGGGGAGCAGTACTTC CAISEEGLGEQYF TRBJ2-7 . TRBV10-3 .
TGTGCCAGCAGCCTAGCGTCACTAGCGGGAAACAATGAGCAGTTCTTC CASSLASLAGNNEQFF TRBJ2-1 TRBD2 TRBV9 many
TGTGCCAGCAGGAGATGGACTAGCACAGATACGCAGTATTTT CASRRWTSTDTQYF TRBJ2-3 . TRBV7-9 many
TGTGCCACCAGTGGGACCACGCACGGGGATGAGCAGTTCTTC CATSGTTHGDEQFF TRBJ2-1 . TRBV24-1 .
TGTGCCAGCAGCTTGGGTCCGGGGAACAATGAGCAGTTCTTC CASSLGPGNNEQFF TRBJ2-1 . TRBV5-4 many
TGTGCCACCAGTGACCGCAGGGGGCCGAGCAATGAGCAGTTCTTC CATSDRRGPSNEQFF TRBJ2-1 TRBD1 TRBV24-1 .
TGCGCCAGCAGCCAAGATTTCGGGGTCATAACAACCTACGAGCAGTACTTC CASSQDFGVITTYEQYF TRBJ2-7 . TRBV4-1 .
TGTGCCACCAGCCGGCCCCCGGGACAGAGGTTCTACGAGCAGTACTTC CATSRPPGQRFYEQYF TRBJ2-7 TRBD1 TRBV15 many
TGCAGCGCCTCCGGGACGTCGGACGAGCAGTACTTC CSASGTSDEQYF TRBJ2-7 . TRBV29-1 many
TGTGCCAGCAGTTTAAGAGTGGGGACAGGCATTCCTAACACTGAAGCTTTCTTT CASSLRVGTGIPNTEAFF TRBJ1-1 TRBD1 TRBV27 few
TGTGCCAGCTCACCGCCCGGGCGGGAGACCCAGTACTTC CASSPPGRETQYF TRBJ2-5 . TRBV18 many
TGTGCCAGCAGCTTACGGCGAGAGACCCAGTACTTC CASSLRRETQYF TRBJ2-5 . TRBV11-3 few
TGTGCCAGCTCCCCAAACAACCACGAGCAGTACTTC CASSPNNHEQYF TRBJ2-7 . TRBV18 few
TGTGCCACCAGTGCACTAGCGACAGATACGCAGTATTTT CATSALATDTQYF TRBJ2-3 TRBD2 TRBV24-1 few
TGTGCCAGCAGGGCGGGTCGGGAGTTCAACCCACTCGGGGAGCAGTACTTC CASRAGREFNPLGEQYF TRBJ2-7 . TRBV5-8 few
TGCAGCGTTGGGTCTAGCGGGAAGTCCAAAAACATTCAGTACTTC CSVGSSGKSKNIQYF TRBJ2-4 TRBD2 TRBV29-1 .
TGTGCCAGCACCCAGTGGGGGACTGAAGCTTTCTTT CASTQWGTEAFF TRBJ1-1 . TRBV7-9 many
TGTGCCAGCAGTTACGGGCAGGGGGCTACAGATACGCAGTATTTT CASSYGQGATDTQYF TRBJ2-3 TRBD1 TRBV6-6 few
TGCAGTGCCGGGAGGACGGGCAATGAAAAACTGTTTTTT CSAGRTGNEKLFF TRBJ1-4 . TRBV20-1 many
TGCGCCAGCAGTTACTCCCGACAGGGTCTTAACACTGAAGCTTTCTTT CASSYSRQGLNTEAFF TRBJ1-1 TRBD1 TRBV6-5 .
TGTGCCAGCAGCTTAGCGGCGGGGAACGTGAACACTGAAGCTTTCTTT CASSLAAGNVNTEAFF TRBJ1-1 . TRBV7-2 many
TGCGCCAGCAGCCACAGGGGTAATCAGCCCCAGCATTTT CASSHRGNQPQHF TRBJ1-5 TRBD1 TRBV5-1 few